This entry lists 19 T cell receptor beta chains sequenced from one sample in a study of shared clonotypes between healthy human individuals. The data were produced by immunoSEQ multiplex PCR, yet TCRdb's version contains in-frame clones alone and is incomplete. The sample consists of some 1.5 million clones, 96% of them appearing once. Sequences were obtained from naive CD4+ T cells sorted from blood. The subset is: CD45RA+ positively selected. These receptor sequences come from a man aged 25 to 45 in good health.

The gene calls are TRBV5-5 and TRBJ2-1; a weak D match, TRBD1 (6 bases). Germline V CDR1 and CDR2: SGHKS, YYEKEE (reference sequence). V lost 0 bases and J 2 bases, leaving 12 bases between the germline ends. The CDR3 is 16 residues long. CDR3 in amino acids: CASSLAGTYPYNEQFF. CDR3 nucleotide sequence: TGTGCCAGCAGCTTGGCCGGGACATATCCCTACAATGAGCAGTTCTTC.

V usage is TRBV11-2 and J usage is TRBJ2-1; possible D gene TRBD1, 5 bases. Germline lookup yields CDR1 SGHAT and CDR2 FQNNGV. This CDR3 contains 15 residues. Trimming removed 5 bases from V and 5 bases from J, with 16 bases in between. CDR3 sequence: CASSKTGEQNNEQFF. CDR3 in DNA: TGTGCCAGCAGCAAAACAGGAGAACAAAACAATGAGCAGTTCTTC.

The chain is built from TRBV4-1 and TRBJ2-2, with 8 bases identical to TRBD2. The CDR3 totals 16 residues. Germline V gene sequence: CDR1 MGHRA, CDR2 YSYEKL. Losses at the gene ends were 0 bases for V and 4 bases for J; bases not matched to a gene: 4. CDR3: CASSQDWLAGTGELFF. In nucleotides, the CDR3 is TGCGCCAGCAGCCAAGATTGGCTAGCGGGCACCGGGGAGCTGTTTTTT.

CDR3 sequence reads: CASRTRTGSNQPQHF. In nucleotides, the CDR3 is TGTGCCAGCAGGACGAGGACAGGCAGCAATCAGCCCCAGCATTTT. V and J are TRBV2 and TRBJ1-5; 7 bases line up with TRBD1. Trimming removed 6 bases from V and 1 base from J; junction bases left unmatched: 6. The V gene's germline CDR1 is SNHLY and CDR2 FYNNEI. The CDR3 runs 15 residues.

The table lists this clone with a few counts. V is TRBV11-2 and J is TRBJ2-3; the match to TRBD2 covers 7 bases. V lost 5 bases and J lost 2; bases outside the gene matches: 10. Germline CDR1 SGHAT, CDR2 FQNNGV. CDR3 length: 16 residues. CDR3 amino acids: CASSPGGSGFTDTQYF. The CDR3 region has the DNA TGTGCCAGCAGCCCCGGGGGGAGCGGATTCACAGATACGCAGTATTTT.

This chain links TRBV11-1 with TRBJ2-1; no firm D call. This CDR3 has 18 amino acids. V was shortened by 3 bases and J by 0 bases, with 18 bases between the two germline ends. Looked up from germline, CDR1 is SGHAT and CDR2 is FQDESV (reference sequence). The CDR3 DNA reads TGTGCCAGCAGCTTTTTACCATCAGACGGATACTCCTACAATGAGCAGTTCTTC. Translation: CASSFLPSDGYSYNEQFF.

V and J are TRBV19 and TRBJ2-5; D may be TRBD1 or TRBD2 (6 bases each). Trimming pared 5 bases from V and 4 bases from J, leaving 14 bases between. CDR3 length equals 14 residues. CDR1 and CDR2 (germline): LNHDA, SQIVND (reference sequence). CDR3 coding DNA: TGTGCCAGTAGTTTGAGGGGGGTCCGAGAGACCCAGTACTTC. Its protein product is CASSLRGVRETQYF.

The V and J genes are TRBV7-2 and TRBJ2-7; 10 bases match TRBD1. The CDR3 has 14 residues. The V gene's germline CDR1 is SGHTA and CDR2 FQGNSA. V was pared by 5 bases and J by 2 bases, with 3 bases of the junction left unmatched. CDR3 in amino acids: CASSPGQGTYEQYF. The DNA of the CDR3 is TGTGCCAGCAGCCCGGGACAGGGGACCTACGAGCAGTACTTC.

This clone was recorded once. CDR3 bases: TGTGCCAGTAGCGCGGGGAGGCAAGAGACCCAGTACTTC. As protein: CASSAGRQETQYF. The V and J genes are TRBV19 and TRBJ2-5; D might be TRBD2 (6 bases). The CDR3 consists of 13 residues. The ends were cut back, 6 bases at V and 2 bases at J, with 10 bases in the middle. Per germline, CDR1 LNHDA and CDR2 SQIVND (reference sequence).

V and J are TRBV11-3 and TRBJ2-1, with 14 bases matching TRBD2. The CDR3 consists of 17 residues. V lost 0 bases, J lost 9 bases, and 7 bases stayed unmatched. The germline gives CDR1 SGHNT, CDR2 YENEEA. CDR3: CASSLESGTSGSGEQFF. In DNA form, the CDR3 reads TGTGCCAGCAGCTTAGAATCCGGGACTAGCGGGAGCGGTGAGCAGTTCTTC.

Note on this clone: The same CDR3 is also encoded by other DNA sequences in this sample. The chain's CDR3 is CASRTGGGQPQHF. The CDR3 bases are TGTGCCAGCAGGACAGGGGGGGGTCAGCCCCAGCATTTT. This chain links TRBV6-5 with TRBJ1-5; TRBD1 aligns across 9 bases. Germline CDR1 reads MNHEY; CDR2 reads SVGAGI. The CDR3 length is 13 residues. Unmatched junction bases numbered 3, after V lost 6 bases and J lost 6 bases.

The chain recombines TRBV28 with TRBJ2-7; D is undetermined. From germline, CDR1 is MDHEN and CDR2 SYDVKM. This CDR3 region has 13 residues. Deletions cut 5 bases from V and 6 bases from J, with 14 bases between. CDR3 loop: CASSSPPTVEQYF. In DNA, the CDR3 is TGTGCCAGCAGTAGCCCCCCGACTGTCGAGCAGTACTTC.

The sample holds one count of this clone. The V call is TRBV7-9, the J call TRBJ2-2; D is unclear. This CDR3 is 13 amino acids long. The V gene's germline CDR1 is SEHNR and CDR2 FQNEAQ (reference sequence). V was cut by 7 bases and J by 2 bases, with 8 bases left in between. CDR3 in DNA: TGTGCCAGCACCCGCATCAACACCGGGGAGCTGTTTTTT. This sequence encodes CASTRINTGELFF.

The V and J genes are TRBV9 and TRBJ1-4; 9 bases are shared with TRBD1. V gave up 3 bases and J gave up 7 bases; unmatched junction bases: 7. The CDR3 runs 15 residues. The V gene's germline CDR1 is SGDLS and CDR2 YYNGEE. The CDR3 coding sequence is TGTGCCAGCAGCGCCTACAGGGGGCTAGGTGAAAAACTGTTTTTT. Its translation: CASSAYRGLGEKLFF.

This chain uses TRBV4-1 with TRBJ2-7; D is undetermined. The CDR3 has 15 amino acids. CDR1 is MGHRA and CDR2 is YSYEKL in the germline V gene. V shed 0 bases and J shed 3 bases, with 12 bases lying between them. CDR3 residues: CASSQDRVWGYEQYF. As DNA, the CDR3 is TGCGCCAGCAGCCAAGATCGGGTCTGGGGCTACGAGCAGTACTTC.

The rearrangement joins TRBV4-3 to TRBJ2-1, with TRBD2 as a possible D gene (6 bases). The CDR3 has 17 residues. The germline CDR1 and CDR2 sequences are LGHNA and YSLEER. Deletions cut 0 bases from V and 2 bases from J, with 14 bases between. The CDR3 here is CASSQDTGRPAYNEQFF. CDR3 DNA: TGCGCCAGCAGCCAAGATACGGGGAGGCCGGCCTACAATGAGCAGTTCTTC.

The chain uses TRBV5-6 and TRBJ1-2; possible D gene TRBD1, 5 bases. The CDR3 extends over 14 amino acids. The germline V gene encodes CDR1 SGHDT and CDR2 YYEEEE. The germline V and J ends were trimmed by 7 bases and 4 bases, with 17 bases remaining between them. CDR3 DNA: TGTGCCAGCCAACGGGGAGGGGCCCCCTATGGCTACACCTTC. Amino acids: CASQRGGAPYGYTF.

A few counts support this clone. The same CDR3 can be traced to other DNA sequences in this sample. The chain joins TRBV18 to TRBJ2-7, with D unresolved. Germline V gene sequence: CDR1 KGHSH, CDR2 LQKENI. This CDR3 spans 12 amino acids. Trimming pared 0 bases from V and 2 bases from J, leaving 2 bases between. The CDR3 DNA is TGTGCCAGCTCACCACCGACCTACGAGCAGTACTTC. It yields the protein CASSPPTYEQYF. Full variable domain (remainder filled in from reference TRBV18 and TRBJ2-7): NAGVMQNPRHLVRRRGQEARLRCSPMKGHSHVYWYRQLPEEGLKFMVYLQKENIIDESGMPKERFSAEFPKEGPSILRIQQVVRGDSAAYFCASSPPTYEQYFGPGTRLTVT.

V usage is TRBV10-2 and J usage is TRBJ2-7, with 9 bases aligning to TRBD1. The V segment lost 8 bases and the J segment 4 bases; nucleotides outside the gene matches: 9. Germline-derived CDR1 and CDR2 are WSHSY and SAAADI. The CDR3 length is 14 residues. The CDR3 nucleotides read TGCGCCAGCCGACCCCGGACAGGGGAATACGAGCAGTACTTC. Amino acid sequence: CASRPRTGEYEQYF.